This T cell receptor beta chain was found in a study of T cell repertoires in cytomegalovirus infection. Study background: Recently identified HLA-C-restricted CMV epitopes were among the peptides used. Matching HLA type, along with CMV infection, was indicated by public TCR beta signatures.

TCRdb called the reads again in MiXCR, with one record for every CDR3 protein. The repertoire holds 100,000 to 150,000 distinct CDR3 sequences, with over 25% as singletons. The V gene's germline CDR1 is SGHRS and CDR2 YFSETQ. The CDR3 is 15 amino acids. The V end lost 3 bases, the J end lost 2 bases, and 14 bases lay between the germline ends. There are many counts of this clonotype. What it recognizes is unknown. The sequenced sample was CD8+ T cells from cultured PBMCs, obtained from culture after CMV antigen stimulation. The source of this sequence is a human donor in good health (CMV status not recorded). Some clones in this sample may be carry-over from other donors' samples. The chain uses TRBV5-1 and TRBJ1-1, with D perhaps matching TRBD1 (5 bases). DNA for the CDR3: TGCGCCAGCAGCTCTCAGGAGGGGTTTAACACTGAAGCTTTCTTT. It codes for CASSSQEGFNTEAFF.